These 13 T cell receptor beta chains originate from one sample sequenced in a study of beta chain features in type 1 diabetes. Study-level findings and limits: Patients with Type 1 diabetes showed moderately but significantly shorter TCRB CDR3s in all four CD4+ subsets.

As every portion of the isolated RNA was reverse transcribed, the sequencing read expressed TCRB transcripts. Profiled with immunoSEQ multiplex PCR; TCRdb holds only in-frame clones, not every one. The sample includes 500,000 to 850,000 clones, around 15% of them seen just once. No antigen has been identified for these receptors. Sequenced material: naive CD4+ T cells from blood. These receptors came from a man between 18 and 35 years old with type 1 diabetes.

This chain uses TRBV19 with TRBJ2-1, with TRBD2 identical over 11 bases. This CDR3 comprises 19 residues. Trimming removed 10 bases from V and 3 bases from J; junction bases left unmatched: 20. CDR1 and CDR2 (germline): LNHDA, SQIVND (reference sequence). The DNA of the CDR3 is TGTGCCACGCTCGGCCTAAAGACGGGCGGACTAGCGGGCTACAATGAGCAGTTCTTC. This sequence encodes CATLGLKTGGLAGYNEQFF.

The CDR3 is CASSATGGGGQPQHF. CDR3 bases: TGTGCCAGCAGCGCCACAGGGGGCGGAGGTCAGCCCCAGCATTTT. The chain combines TRBV9 with TRBJ1-5; 9 bases are a match to TRBD1. CDR3 size: 15 residues. Trimming at V came to 3 bases and at J to 6 bases, leaving 7 bases not matched to a gene. Germline V gives CDR1 SGDLS, CDR2 YYNGEE.

In DNA, the CDR3 is TGTGCCAGCAGCCTGACACAGGGGGCCACTGAAGCTTTCTTT. Translating gives CASSLTQGATEAFF. The rearrangement uses TRBV2 and TRBJ1-1; TRBD1 aligns across 9 bases. The CDR3 loop spans 14 amino acids. With V trimmed by 6 bases and J by 4 bases, 6 bases remained unmatched. Germline lookup yields CDR1 SNHLY and CDR2 FYNNEI. Using reference TRBV2 and TRBJ1-1 for the parts outside the CDR3, the full variable domain is EPEVTQTPSHQVTQMGQEVILRCVPISNHLYFYWYRQILGQKVEFLVSFYNNEISEKSEIFDDQFSVERPDGSNFTLKIRSTKLEDSAMYFCASSLTQGATEAFFGQGTRLTVV.

The chain has TRBV29-1 and TRBJ1-4; D might be TRBD1 (5 bases). The CDR3 is 17 residues long. V lost 4 bases to trimming and J lost 1 base, with 19 bases between them. Germline assignment: CDR1 SQVTM and CDR2 ANQGSEA. The CDR3 protein is CSVAQALHTGTNEKLFF. DNA for the CDR3: TGCAGCGTTGCTCAAGCCCTCCACACAGGAACTAATGAAAAACTGTTTTTT.

This clone was counted between two and nine times. V and J are TRBV30 and TRBJ2-5; 9 nucleotides match TRBD1. The CDR3 has 14 amino acids. From germline, CDR1 is GTSNPN and CDR2 SVGIG (reference sequence). Unmatched junction bases numbered 9, after V lost 3 bases and J lost 7 bases. The CDR3 sequence: CAWSERTGVVTQYF. In nucleotides, the CDR3 is TGTGCCTGGAGCGAGCGGACAGGGGTGGTGACCCAGTACTTC.

The chain is built from TRBV29-1 and TRBJ1-2; the match to TRBD1 covers 9 bases. Germline V gene data show CDR1 as SQVTM and CDR2 as ANQGSEA. V was clipped by 6 bases and J by 4 bases; unmatched bases: 3. The CDR3 totals 12 residues. The CDR3 coding sequence is TGCAGCGTAGACAGGGGGTTCTATGGCTACACCTTC. Translating gives CSVDRGFYGYTF. The whole variable domain, remainder taken from reference TRBV29-1 and TRBJ1-2, is SAVISQKPSRDICQRGTSLTIQCQVDSQVTMMFWYRQQPGQSLTLIATANQGSEATYESGFVIDKFPISRPNLTFSTLTVSNMSPEDSSIYLCSVDRGFYGYTFGSGTRLTVV.

This clone was seen only a few times. The rearrangement uses TRBV4-2 and TRBJ2-7; the D is unclear. CDR1 and CDR2 (germline): LGHNA, YNFKEQ. V gave up 0 bases and J gave up 6 bases, with 12 bases separating them. The CDR3 is 14 amino acids. The CDR3 loop is CASSQDLPTAEQYF. CDR3 DNA: TGTGCCAGCAGCCAAGATCTTCCCACCGCCGAGCAGTACTTC.

J is TRBJ2-7 and V is TRBV29-1; D unclear. Germline CDR1 and CDR2: SQVTM and ANQGSEA. Trimming shortened V by 4 bases and J by 4 bases, and 5 bases separated the two germline ends. There are 10 residues in the CDR3. The CDR3 nucleotides are TGCAGCGTTGTAATTTACGAGCAGTACTTC. Translation gives CSVVIYEQYF.

The CDR3 here is CAGGTDNEQFF. CDR3 coding DNA: TGTGCCGGCGGGACAGACAATGAGCAGTTCTTC. V usage is TRBV6-6 and J usage is TRBJ2-1, with a possible D match to TRBD1 (7 bases). The CDR3 has 11 amino acids. V shed 11 bases and J shed 5 bases, with 10 bases lying between them. Per germline, CDR1 MNHNY and CDR2 SVGAGI (reference sequence).

This clone was detected only a few times. The chain employs TRBV6-5 and TRBJ2-5; D is unresolved. Between the trimmed V and J ends, which lost 8 bases and 1 base, there was a span of 5 bases. Germline values: CDR1 MNHEY, CDR2 SVGAGI. This CDR3 comprises 11 residues. CDR3 nucleotide sequence: TGTGCCAGCGGACCCCAAGAGACCCAGTACTTC. This encodes CASGPQETQYF.

A few counts support this clone. The chain has TRBV7-6 and TRBJ2-4; no definite D call. The CDR3 is 12 amino acids. Trimming shortened V by 5 bases and J by 8 bases, and 10 bases separated the two germline ends. Germline V gene data show CDR1 as SGHVS and CDR2 as FNYEAQ. CDR3 coding DNA: TGTGCCAGCAGCACTCTCGGACACATTCAGTACTTC. It yields the protein CASSTLGHIQYF.

This clone was observed a few times. V is TRBV4-3 and J is TRBJ2-1; D unresolved. The V and J ends lost 1 base and 0 bases respectively, with 10 bases between them. This CDR3 has 16 residues. Per the germline V gene, CDR1 is LGHNA and CDR2 is YSLEER. This CDR3 is CASSQVSPSSYNEQFF. CDR3 bases: TGCGCCAGCAGCCAAGTCTCCCCCAGCTCCTACAATGAGCAGTTCTTC.

This clone was counted a few times. The chain is built from TRBV5-1 and TRBJ2-5, with 7 bases fitting TRBD1. CDR1 and CDR2 (germline): SGHRS, YFSETQ. This CDR3 has 13 residues. Trimming took 4 bases from V and 7 from J; bases not matched to a gene: 7. The CDR3 bases are TGCGCCAGCAGCCGTCAGGGGGTAACGACCCAGTACTTC. This sequence encodes CASSRQGVTTQYF.